Detailed here is one T cell receptor (beta chain). This clonotype was detected many times. Its antigen is unknown. The record has no base qualities; no much larger clone is one base away. The sample's treatment or condition label, decoded: live attenuated yellow fever vaccine strain. At every blood-draw timepoint, two biological replicates of bulk PBMCs were collected. PBMCs were isolated from peripheral blood using a standard Ficoll-Paque protocol. RNA was extracted with TriZol from bulk PBMCs, CD4 and CD8 fractions, and dextramer-positive and dextramer-negative fractions. This specimen comes from a study of T cells after yellow fever vaccination (dated by TCRdb to the late 2010s). For context, the study as a whole: The SMART-Seq v4 Ultra Low Input RNA kit was used to prepare libraries from fractions with low cell numbers. Two healthy male donors, one aged 18 to 30 and one aged 30 to 39 years, were included in the cohort. To track T-cell clones before and after primary and booster YFV17D yellow fever vaccination, bulk TCR alpha and beta repertoires were sequenced longitudinally. Blood was drawn at multiple timepoints before and after primary and secondary immunization, with bulk PBMC replicates and cell subsets isolated. What the authors observed across the whole study: Because the study included only a couple of donors, the extent to which the findings can be generalized is limited. The secondary T-cell response was weaker than the primary response but faster, peaking on day 5 instead of day 15. After the booster, most of the clones that had expanded following primary vaccination were detected again (roughly 96% of CD4 and 88% of CD8), which suggests that memory was broadly maintained. Computational filtering was needed because FACS-sorted repertoires could contain abundant contaminating clonotypes from the bulk population. A small share of clonotypes occurred in both CD4 and CD8 compartments, likely arising from convergent recombination.

From a lookup of the germline V gene, CDR1 and CDR2 are LGHNA and YNFKEQ. The CDR3 contains 13 residues, cysteine and phenylalanine counted. The entry retains the CDR3 DNA only, 39 bases that are in frame from base 1. Deletion took 0 bases off V and 5 bases off J, with a span of 6 bases between the germline ends. TCR cDNA was synthesized by 5'RACE template switching, which introduced a universal primer site and unique molecular identifiers. Priming of cDNA synthesis was performed from both the TCR alpha and TCR beta constant segments. Library amplification involved two PCR steps, and the second step added sample barcodes and sequencing adapters. Sequencing of libraries was done on Illumina HiSeq 2500 (2x100 bp) or NovaSeq (2x150 bp). The published analysis was carried out like this. MIGEC was used to demultiplex reads and collapse the reads into UMI consensus sequences, and MiXCR was used for V(D)J alignment. Using edgeR on replicate PBMC samples, clonotypes were called vaccine-responding if FDR was below 0.01 and the log2 fold change was above 5 up to day 15. Each bulk clonotype was labeled CD4 or CD8 based on which sequenced repertoire, CD4 or CD8, contained the clonotype at higher abundance. TCRdb cleaned the public reads at Q25 with fastp, built clones with MiXCR and kept in-frame beta chains. CDR3 protein duplicates are merged, each entry listing the most common genes and DNA. The V and J calls and clone size are TCRdb's, not the authors'. This sample gives more than 300,000 distinct CDR3 sequences in total; about 6.9% of them show up just once. Clones ranked in the top ten supply over 15% of the sample.

This sequence originates from a man in his late teens or twenties who received the YFV17D yellow fever vaccine. Recombination linked TRBV4-2 to TRBJ2-3; the D gene assignment is ambiguous. This sample comprised PBMCs, obtained about 49 days after the first yellow fever vaccination. The CDR3 here reads CASSQELVDTQYF. The nucleotide sequence reads as follows: TGTGCCAGCAGCCAAGAATTAGTAGATACGCAGTATTTT.